This section outlines one T cell receptor beta chain sequence together with its context. Antigen specificity is unknown. This sample was included in a study of cytomegalovirus exposure and HLA in healthy donors. Notes on the study in general: Within a later analysis, the majority of CMV-associated TCR beta chains appeared HLA-restricted.

PCR employed 60 Vbeta and 13 Jbeta primers. Profiled with immunoSEQ multiplex PCR; TCRdb holds only in-frame clones, not every one. This sample has around 70,000 clones, with 74% found just once. The CDR3 spans 15 residues. Unmatched junction bases numbered 7, after V lost 7 bases and J lost 0 bases. Looked up from germline, CDR1 is MDHEN and CDR2 is SYDVKM. The chain couples TRBV28 to TRBJ2-7; 9 bases map to TRBD1. The sample taken for sequencing was PBMCs. This clonotype was obtained from a human donor in good health. The CDR3: CASTGRDRVSYEQYF. In DNA form, the CDR3 reads TGTGCCAGCACCGGCCGGGACAGGGTCTCCTACGAGCAGTACTTC.